This TCR beta chain was sequenced for a study of OX40 agonist ivuxolimab in advanced cancers. As for the study in general: Each dose-escalation patient presented with hepatocellular carcinoma, melanoma, renal cell or head and neck cancer. The study's findings and limits: Both CD4+ and CD8+ T cell populations in blood had undergone clonal expansion by week 6 at 0.1 to 3.0 mg/kg.

Profiled with immunoSEQ multiplex PCR; TCRdb holds only in-frame clones, not every one. The table lists 35,000 to 40,000 clones, over 60% of them singletons, with under 15% in the top ten. Notes on this clone: The antigen is unknown.

This CDR3 is built from 11 residues. Trimming cost V 5 bases and J 9 bases, with 10 bases left between them. CDR1 and CDR2 from the germline V gene are SGHTA and FQGNSA. At cycle 4 day 1, cycle 7 day 1, and baseline, blood was sampled. The J gene is TRBJ2-5, the V gene TRBV7-2; D unresolved. The receptor comes from an adult with an advanced solid tumor such as melanoma, head and neck, liver or kidney cancer. Sequenced here: CD4+ or CD8+ T cells sorted from blood, sampled in a trial of the OX40 agonist ivuxolimab. The CDR3 spells CASSNTGSQYF. The CDR3 DNA sequence: TGTGCCAGCAGCAACACCGGGTCCCAGTACTTC.